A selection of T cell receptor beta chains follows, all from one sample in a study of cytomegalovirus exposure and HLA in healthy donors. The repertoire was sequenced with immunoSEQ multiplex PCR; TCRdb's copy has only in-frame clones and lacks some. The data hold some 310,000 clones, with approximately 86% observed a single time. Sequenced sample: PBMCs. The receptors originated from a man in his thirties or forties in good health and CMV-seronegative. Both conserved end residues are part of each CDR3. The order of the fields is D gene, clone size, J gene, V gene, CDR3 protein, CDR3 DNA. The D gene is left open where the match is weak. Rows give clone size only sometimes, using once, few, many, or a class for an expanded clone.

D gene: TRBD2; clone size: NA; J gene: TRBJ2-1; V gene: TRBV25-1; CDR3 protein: CASSEERGWYNEQFF; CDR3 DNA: TGTGCCAGCAGTGAGGAGCGGGGGTGGTACAATGAGCAGTTCTTC
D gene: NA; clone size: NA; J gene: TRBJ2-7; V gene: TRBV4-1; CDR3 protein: CASSQVPAASFYEQYF; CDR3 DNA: TGCGCCAGCAGCCAAGTCCCCGCGGCTAGCTTCTACGAGCAGTACTTC
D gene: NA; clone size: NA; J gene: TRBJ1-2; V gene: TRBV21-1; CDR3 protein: CASSKALHRYYGYTF; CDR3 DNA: TGTGCCAGCAGCAAAGCGCTCCACAGATACTATGGCTACACCTTC
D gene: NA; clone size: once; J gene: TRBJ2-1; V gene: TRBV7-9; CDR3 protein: CASSGASPGEQFF; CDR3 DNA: TGTGCCAGCAGCGGAGCGTCGCCGGGGGAGCAGTTCTTC
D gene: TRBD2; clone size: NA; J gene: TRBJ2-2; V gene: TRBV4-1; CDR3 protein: CASSQDAGGPTGELFF; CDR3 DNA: TGCGCCAGCAGCCAAGATGCGGGGGGGCCGACTGGGGAGCTGTTTTTT
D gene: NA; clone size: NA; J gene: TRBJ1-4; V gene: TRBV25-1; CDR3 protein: CASSDGGGWVNNEKLFF; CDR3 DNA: TGTGCCAGCAGTGATGGGGGGGGCTGGGTGAACAACGAAAAACTGTTTTTT
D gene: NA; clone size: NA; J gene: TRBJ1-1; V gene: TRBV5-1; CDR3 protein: CASSLSQGKNTEAFF; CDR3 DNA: TGCGCCAGCAGCTTGTCCCAGGGTAAAAACACTGAAGCTTTCTTT
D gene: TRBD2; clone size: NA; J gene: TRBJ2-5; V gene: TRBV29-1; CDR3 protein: CSVEDTSGELAQYF; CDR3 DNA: TGCAGCGTTGAAGATACTAGCGGGGAGTTGGCCCAGTACTTC
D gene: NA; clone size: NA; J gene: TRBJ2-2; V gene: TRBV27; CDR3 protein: CASSFPSGELFF; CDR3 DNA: TGTGCCAGCAGTTTCCCGAGCGGGGAGCTGTTTTTT
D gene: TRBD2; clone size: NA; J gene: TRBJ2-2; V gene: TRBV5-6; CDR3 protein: CASTLLLWGGRSDTGELFF; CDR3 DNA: TGTGCCAGCACCCTCCTATTGTGGGGGGGAAGATCCGACACCGGGGAGCTGTTTTTT
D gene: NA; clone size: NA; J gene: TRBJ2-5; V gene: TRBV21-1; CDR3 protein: CASLGPQRETQYF; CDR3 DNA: TGTGCCTCTTTGGGCCCCCAGCGGGAGACCCAGTACTTC
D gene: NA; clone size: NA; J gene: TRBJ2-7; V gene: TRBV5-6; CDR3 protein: CASSPRRVYEQYF; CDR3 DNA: TGTGCCAGCAGCCCCAGGAGGGTCTACGAGCAGTACTTC
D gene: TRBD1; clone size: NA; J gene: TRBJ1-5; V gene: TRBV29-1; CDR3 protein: CSVSGQGQPQHF; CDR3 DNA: TGCAGCGTGAGTGGACAGGGCCAGCCCCAGCATTTT
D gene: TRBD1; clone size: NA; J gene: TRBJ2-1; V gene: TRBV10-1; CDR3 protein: CASSGRGTGNNEQFF; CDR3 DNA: TGCGCCAGCAGTGGCAGAGGGACAGGGAACAATGAGCAGTTCTTC
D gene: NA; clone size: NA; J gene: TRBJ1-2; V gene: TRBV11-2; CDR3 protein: CASSLGTAGGYTF; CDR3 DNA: TGTGCCAGCAGCTTAGGGACGGCGGGGGGCTACACCTTC
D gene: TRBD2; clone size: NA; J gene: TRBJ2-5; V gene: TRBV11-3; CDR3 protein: CASSPGGGPETQYF; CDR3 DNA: TGTGCCAGCAGCCCCGGCGGGGGACCGGAGACCCAGTACTTC
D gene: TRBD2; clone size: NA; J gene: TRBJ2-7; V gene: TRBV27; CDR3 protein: CARQTSGGPYEQYF; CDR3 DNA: TGTGCCAGACAGACTAGCGGGGGGCCCTACGAGCAGTACTTC
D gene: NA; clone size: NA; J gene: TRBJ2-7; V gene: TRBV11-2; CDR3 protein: CASSLWGGHGEQYF; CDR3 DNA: TGTGCCAGCAGCCTCTGGGGGGGACACGGCGAGCAGTACTTC
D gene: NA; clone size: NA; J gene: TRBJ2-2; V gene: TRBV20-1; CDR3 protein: CSALLRGELFF; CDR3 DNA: TGCAGTGCGCTACTACGCGGGGAGCTGTTTTTT
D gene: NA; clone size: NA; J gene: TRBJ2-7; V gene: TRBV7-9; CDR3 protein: CASSRPTDGSYEQYF; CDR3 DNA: TGTGCCAGCAGTAGGCCGACTGATGGGTCCTACGAGCAGTACTTC
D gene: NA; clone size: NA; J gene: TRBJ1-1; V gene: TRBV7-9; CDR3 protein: CASSPRWNTEAFF; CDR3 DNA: TGTGCCAGCAGCCCGCGGTGGAACACTGAAGCTTTCTTT
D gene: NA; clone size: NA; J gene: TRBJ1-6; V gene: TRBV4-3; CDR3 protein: CASSPQPGQSNSPLHF; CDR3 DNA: TGCGCCAGCAGCCCACAACCCGGACAGTCTAATTCACCCCTCCACTTT
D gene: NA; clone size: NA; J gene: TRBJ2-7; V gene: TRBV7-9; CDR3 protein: CASSPPGHSSYEQYF; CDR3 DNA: TGTGCCAGCAGCCCTCCGGGACACAGCTCCTACGAGCAGTACTTC
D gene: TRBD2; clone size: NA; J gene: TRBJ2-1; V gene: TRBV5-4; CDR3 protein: CASSLGARGSYNEQFF; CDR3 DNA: TGTGCCAGCAGCCTTGGGGCGCGGGGGAGCTACAATGAGCAGTTCTTC
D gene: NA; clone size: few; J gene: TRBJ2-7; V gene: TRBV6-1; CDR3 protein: CASSPRDFRYEQYF; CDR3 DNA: TGTGCCAGCAGTCCCCGGGACTTCCGGTACGAGCAGTACTTC
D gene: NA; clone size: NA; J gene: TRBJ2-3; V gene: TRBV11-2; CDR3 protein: CASSFLSDTQYF; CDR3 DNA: TGTGCCAGCAGCTTCCTTTCGGATACGCAGTATTTT
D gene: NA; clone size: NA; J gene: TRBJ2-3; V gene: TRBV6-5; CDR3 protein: CASSYAGDTDTQYF; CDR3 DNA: TGTGCCAGCAGTTACGCCGGTGACACAGATACGCAGTATTTT
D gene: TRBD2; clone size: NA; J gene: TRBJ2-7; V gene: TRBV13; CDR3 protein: CASSATSGGAEQYF; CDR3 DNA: TGTGCCAGCAGCGCGACTAGCGGGGGGGCCGAGCAGTACTTC
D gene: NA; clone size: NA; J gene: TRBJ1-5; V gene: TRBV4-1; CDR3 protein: CASSQDPKGFRDTNSNQPQHF; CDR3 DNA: TGCGCCAGCAGCCAAGACCCAAAGGGGTTCCGGGACACTAATAGCAATCAGCCCCAGCATTTT
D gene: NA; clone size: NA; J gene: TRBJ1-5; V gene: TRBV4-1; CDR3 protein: CASSQDPVRARELDSNQPQHF; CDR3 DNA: TGCGCCAGCAGCCAAGATCCGGTCCGGGCTCGGGAATTGGATAGCAATCAGCCCCAGCATTTT
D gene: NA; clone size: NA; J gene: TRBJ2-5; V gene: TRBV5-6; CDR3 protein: CASSLGRNQETQYF; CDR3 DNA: TGTGCCAGCAGCTTGGGGCGGAATCAAGAGACCCAGTACTTC
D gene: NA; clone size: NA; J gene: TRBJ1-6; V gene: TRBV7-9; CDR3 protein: CASSFERTARLNSPLHF; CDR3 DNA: TGTGCCAGCAGCTTCGAACGGACAGCCCGGCTTAATTCACCCCTCCACTTT
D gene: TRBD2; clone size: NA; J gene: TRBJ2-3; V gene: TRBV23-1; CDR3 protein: CASSPRGGWTDTQYF; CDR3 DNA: TGCGCCAGCAGTCCCCGGGGGGGCTGGACAGATACGCAGTATTTT
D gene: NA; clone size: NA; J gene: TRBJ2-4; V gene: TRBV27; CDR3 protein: CASSDHRGARAKNIQYF; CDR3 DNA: TGTGCCAGCAGTGACCATCGGGGGGCACGGGCCAAAAACATTCAGTACTTC
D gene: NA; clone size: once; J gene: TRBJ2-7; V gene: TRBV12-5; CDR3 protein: CASGLALTYEQYF; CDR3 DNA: TGTGCTAGTGGTTTGGCCTTAACCTACGAGCAGTACTTC
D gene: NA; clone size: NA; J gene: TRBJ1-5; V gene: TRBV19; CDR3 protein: CASSMFPRAVGQPQHF; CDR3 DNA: TGTGCCAGTAGTATGTTCCCACGTGCGGTGGGTCAGCCCCAGCATTTT
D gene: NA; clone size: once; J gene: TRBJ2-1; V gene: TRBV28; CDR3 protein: CASSLFVRGAENEQFF; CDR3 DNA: TGTGCCAGCAGTTTATTCGTCCGGGGGGCCGAAAATGAGCAGTTCTTC
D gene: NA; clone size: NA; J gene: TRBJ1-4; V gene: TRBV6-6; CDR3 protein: CASSQTRNEKLFF; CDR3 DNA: TGTGCCAGCAGCCAAACCAGAAATGAAAAACTGTTTTTT
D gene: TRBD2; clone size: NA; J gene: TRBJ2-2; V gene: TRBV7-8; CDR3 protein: CASSFRGGRTGELFF; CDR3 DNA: TGTGCCAGCAGCTTCCGCGGGGGGAGAACCGGGGAGCTGTTTTTT